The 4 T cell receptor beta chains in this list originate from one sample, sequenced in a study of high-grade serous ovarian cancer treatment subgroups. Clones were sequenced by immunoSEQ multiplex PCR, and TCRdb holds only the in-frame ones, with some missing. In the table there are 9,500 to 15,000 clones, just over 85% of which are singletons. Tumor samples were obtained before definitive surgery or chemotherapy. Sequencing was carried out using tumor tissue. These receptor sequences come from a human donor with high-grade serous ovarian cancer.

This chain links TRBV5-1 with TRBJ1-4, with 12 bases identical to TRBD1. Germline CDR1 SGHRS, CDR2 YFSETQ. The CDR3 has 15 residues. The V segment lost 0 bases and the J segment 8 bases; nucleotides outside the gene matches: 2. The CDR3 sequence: CASSLAGTGGEKLFF. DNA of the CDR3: TGCGCCAGCAGCTTGGCCGGGACAGGGGGCGAAAAACTGTTTTTT.

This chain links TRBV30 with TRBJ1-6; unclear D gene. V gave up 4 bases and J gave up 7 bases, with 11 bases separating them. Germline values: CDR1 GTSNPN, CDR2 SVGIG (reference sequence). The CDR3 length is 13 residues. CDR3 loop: CAWKTVQNSPLHF. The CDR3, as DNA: TGTGCCTGGAAGACTGTACAGAATTCACCCCTCCACTTT.

CDR3 in DNA: TGTGCCAGCAGCCTGGGGGGACAGGGGACCCGACGGAGCACTGAAGCTTTCTTT. This sequence encodes CASSLGGQGTRRSTEAFF. The chain employs TRBV5-4 and TRBJ1-1, with 10 bases lining up with TRBD1. Germline CDR1 and CDR2: SGHNT and YYREEE (reference sequence). The V segment lost 4 bases and the J segment 4 bases; nucleotides outside the gene matches: 16. The CDR3 spans 18 residues.

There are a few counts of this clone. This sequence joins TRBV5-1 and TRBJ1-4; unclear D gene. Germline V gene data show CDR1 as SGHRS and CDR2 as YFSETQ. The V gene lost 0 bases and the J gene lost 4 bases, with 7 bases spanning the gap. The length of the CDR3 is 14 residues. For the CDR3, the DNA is TGCGCCAGCAGCTTGGCCGGATATAATGAAAAACTGTTTTTT. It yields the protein CASSLAGYNEKLFF.